The 15 T cell receptor beta chains given below trace back to one sample, sequenced in a study of cytomegalovirus exposure and HLA in healthy donors. PCR amplification relied on 60 Vbeta primers (plus 13 Jbeta primers). Sequenced by immunoSEQ multiplex PCR; TCRdb stores in-frame clones only, minus some. The repertoire includes around 190,000 clones, 9.5% of them detected once, and over 1% sits in the top ten. The sequencing input was PBMCs. The receptors here all came from a woman aged 25 to 39 in good health and CMV-seropositive.

This clone turned up a few times. This sequence joins TRBV18 and TRBJ1-3; D is undetermined. The CDR3 has 13 amino acids. CDR1 is KGHSH, CDR2 LQKENI, per germline. The V and J ends lost 1 base and 4 bases respectively, with 5 bases between them. The CDR3 bases are TGTGCCAGCTCACCACTAGCCGGAAACACCATATATTTT. Translated: CASSPLAGNTIYF.

The chain recombines TRBV20-1 with TRBJ2-7; perhaps TRBD1 as D (5 bases). Trimming removed 4 bases from V and 6 bases from J, with 7 bases in between. CDR1 DFQATT and CDR2 SNEGSKA come from the germline V gene (reference sequence). This CDR3 region has 10 residues. As DNA, the CDR3 is TGCAGTGCTAAGGGGTCCGAGCAGTACTTC. As protein: CSAKGSEQYF.

This clone was picked up a small number of times. This chain connects TRBV7-8 to TRBJ1-4, with 8 bases that match TRBD1. Germline values: CDR1 SGHVS, CDR2 FQNEAQ. CDR3 length: 14 amino acids. Unmatched junction bases numbered 6, after V lost 5 bases and J lost 7 bases. CDR3: CASSPDRGSEKLFF. As DNA, the CDR3 is TGTGCCAGCAGCCCCGACAGGGGAAGTGAAAAACTGTTTTTT.

This clone was found many times. V is TRBV5-1 and J is TRBJ2-7; maybe TRBD2 (6 bases). The CDR3 length is 14 residues. Germline CDR1 SGHRS, CDR2 YFSETQ. V lost 2 bases to trimming and J lost 6 bases, with 15 bases between them. The CDR3 here is CASSFQRASPEQYF. DNA for the CDR3: TGCGCCAGCAGCTTCCAGCGGGCCTCCCCCGAGCAGTACTTC.

This clone was seen more than once but under ten times. This chain links TRBV7-9 with TRBJ1-1; 7 positions agree with TRBD1. The V segment lost 5 bases and the J segment 1 base; nucleotides outside the gene matches: 4. The CDR3 sequence is 14 residues long. Germline V gene sequence: CDR1 SEHNR, CDR2 FQNEAQ (reference sequence). For the CDR3, the DNA is TGTGCCAGCAGCCTTGGACAGGCGAACACTGAAGCTTTCTTT. It specifies CASSLGQANTEAFF.

This chain joins TRBV19 and TRBJ2-2, with 7 positions matching TRBD1. The germline V gene has CDR1 LNHDA and CDR2 SQIVND (reference sequence). There are 17 residues in the CDR3. Trimming took 6 bases from V and 3 from J; bases not matched to a gene: 13. DNA for the CDR3: TGTGCCAGTAGACAACGGACAGGTCAAAGCTACACCGGGGAGCTGTTTTTT. Translated: CASRQRTGQSYTGELFF.

This clone was counted only a few times. The chain is built from TRBV12-5 and TRBJ1-2; 9 bases align to TRBD1. V was clipped by 4 bases and J by 12 bases; unmatched bases: 6. Germline lookup yields CDR1 LGHNT and CDR2 FRNRAP. The CDR3 has 12 amino acids. The CDR3 bases are TGTGCTAGTGGTTCGCCCGGGACAGGGAACACCTTC. It encodes CASGSPGTGNTF.

This chain connects TRBV19 to TRBJ1-2; the match to TRBD1 covers 12 bases. CDR1 is LNHDA, CDR2 SQIVND, per germline (reference sequence). CDR3 length: 15 residues. V trimming: 2 bases; J trimming: 7 bases; junction bases outside the gene matches: 5. The DNA for the CDR3 is TGTGCCAGTAGTATACAAGGGACAGGGGGCTTTGGCTACACCTTC. It translates to CASSIQGTGGFGYTF.

This rearrangement joins TRBV27 to TRBJ1-2, with TRBD1 matching 7 bases. The J segment lost 5 bases and the V segment lost 6 bases, leaving 6 bases of the junction unmatched. This CDR3 comprises 13 residues. Germline CDR1 reads MNHEY; CDR2 reads SMNVEV (reference sequence). The CDR3 spells CASRPTGRYGYTF. CDR3 coding DNA: TGTGCCAGCAGACCGACAGGGCGGTATGGCTACACCTTC.

The rearrangement links TRBV30 to TRBJ1-1; no firm D call. The CDR3 is made up of 12 amino acids. The germline V gene encodes CDR1 GTSNPN and CDR2 SVGIG (reference sequence). V lost 2 bases, J lost 1 base, and 5 bases lay in between. Here the CDR3 DNA reads TGTGCCTGGAGTTTCAAGAACACTGAAGCTTTCTTT. Its protein product is CAWSFKNTEAFF. Full variable domain (outside the CDR3, taken from reference TRBV30 and TRBJ1-1): SQTIHQWPATLVQPVGSPLSLECTVEGTSNPNLYWYRQAAGRGLQLLFYSVGIGQISSEVPQNLSASRPQDRQFILSSKKLLLSDSGFYLCAWSFKNTEAFFGQGTRLTVV.

V usage is TRBV11-2 and J usage is TRBJ2-1, with no clear D. V lost 1 base, J lost 0 bases, and 7 bases lay in between. This CDR3 is built from 15 residues. Germline V gene lookup returns CDR1 SGHAT and CDR2 FQNNGV. For the CDR3, the DNA is TGTGCCAGCAGCTTAGTCGTCTCCTCCTACAATGAGCAGTTCTTC. This gives the protein CASSLVVSSYNEQFF.

This clone was picked up a small number of times. V is TRBV9 and J is TRBJ2-4; 12 nucleotides match TRBD1. The CDR3 totals 19 residues. The trim removed 0 bases at V and 1 base at J, leaving 8 bases unmatched. Per the germline V gene, CDR1 is SGDLS and CDR2 is YYNGEE. This CDR3 reads CASSVGGTGGAEAKNIQYF. In DNA, the CDR3 is TGTGCCAGCAGCGTAGGAGGGACAGGGGGCGCCGAGGCCAAAAACATTCAGTACTTC.

The rearrangement links TRBV5-6 to TRBJ1-2, with 11 bases that match TRBD1. This CDR3 contains 14 residues. Germline V gives CDR1 SGHDT, CDR2 YYEEEE. V dropped 2 bases and J dropped 10; count of bases not matched to a gene: 7. CDR3 sequence (DNA): TGTGCCAGCAGCTTAGGGACAGGGGGATCGTACTACACCTTC. This sequence encodes CASSLGTGGSYYTF.

This clone has more than one count but fewer than ten. The chain joins TRBV23-1 to TRBJ2-7, with D unclear. TRBV23-1 is an ORF for which the function is uncertain. V lost 0 bases and J 9 bases, leaving 9 bases between the germline ends. The CDR3 is 12 residues long. In DNA, the CDR3 is TGCGCCAGCAGTCAATCCGGCGGATCGCAGTACTTC. Translating it yields CASSQSGGSQYF.

The chain links TRBV5-1 to TRBJ2-5, with 8 bases lining up with TRBD1. V gave up 4 bases and J gave up 4 bases; unmatched junction bases: 9. In germline, CDR1 is SGHRS, CDR2 YFSETQ. CDR3 length equals 15 residues. CDR3 protein: CASSPRTGSGETQYF. In DNA, the CDR3 is TGCGCCAGCAGCCCGCGGACAGGGAGTGGAGAGACCCAGTACTTC.